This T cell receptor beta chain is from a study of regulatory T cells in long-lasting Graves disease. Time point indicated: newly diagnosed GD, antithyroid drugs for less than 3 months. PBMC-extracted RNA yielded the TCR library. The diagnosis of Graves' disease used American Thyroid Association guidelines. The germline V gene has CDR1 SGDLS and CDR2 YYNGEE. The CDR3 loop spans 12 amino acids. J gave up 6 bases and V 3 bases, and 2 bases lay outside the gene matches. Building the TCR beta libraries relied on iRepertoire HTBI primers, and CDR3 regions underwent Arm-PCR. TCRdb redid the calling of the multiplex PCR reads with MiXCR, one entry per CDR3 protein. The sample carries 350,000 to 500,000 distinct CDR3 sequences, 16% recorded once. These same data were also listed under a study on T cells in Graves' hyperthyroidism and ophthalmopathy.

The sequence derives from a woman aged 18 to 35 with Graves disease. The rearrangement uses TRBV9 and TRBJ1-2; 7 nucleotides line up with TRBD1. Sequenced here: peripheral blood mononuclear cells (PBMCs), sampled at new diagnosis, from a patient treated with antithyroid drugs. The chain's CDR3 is CASSDDRDGYTF. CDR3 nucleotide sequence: TGTGCCAGCAGCGACGACAGGGATGGCTACACCTTC.